Below are 14 T cell receptor beta chains sequenced from a single sample in a study of molecular identifiers for immune sequencing clone quantification (dated by TCRdb to 2016 to 2018). The library came from PCR. The sequencing machine was an Illumina HiSeq 4000. TCRdb cleaned the public reads at Q25 with fastp, built clones with MiXCR and kept in-frame beta chains. Entries are consolidated by CDR3 protein sequence, retaining the most common genes and DNA. The sample records about 320,000 distinct CDR3 sequences, roughly 23% of which are singletons. The ten largest clones add up to roughly 0.86% of the sample. The specimen sequenced was naive CD8+ T cells from blood, with Jurkat cell RNA spiked in. This specimen's cell subset or site label, per the study, means: FACS-sorted CD8+CD4-CCR7+CD45RA+ naive T cells. All receptors derive from a human donor in good health. Some libraries in this study had Jurkat cell RNA spiked in.

Comment on this clonotype: A much larger clone differs from this one at a single base, so this may be a read error. This CDR3 reads CAGQGGITGETQYF. CDR3 DNA sequence: TGTGCCGGCCAAGGGGGCATAACGGGGGAGACCCAGTACTTC. The chain is built from TRBV2 and TRBJ2-5; 7 bases align to TRBD1. This CDR3 comprises 14 residues. The germline gives CDR1 SNHLY, CDR2 FYNNEI. The J segment lost 5 bases and the V segment lost 11 bases, leaving 14 bases of the junction unmatched.

This clonotype appeared a few times. The chain couples TRBV9 to TRBJ2-7; either TRBD1 or TRBD2 may supply D (5 bases each). The germline V gene encodes CDR1 SGDLS and CDR2 YYNGEE. V lost 4 bases, J lost 3 bases, and 17 bases lay in between. There are 15 residues in the CDR3. The CDR3 nucleotides are TGTGCCAGCAGCCCCGAGGGGAAGGGTTTCTACGAGCAGTACTTC. As protein: CASSPEGKGFYEQYF.

This clonotype was picked up many times. The rearrangement uses TRBV4-2 and TRBJ2-7; the D gene is possibly TRBD1 (5 bases). V shed 0 bases and J shed 4 bases, with 13 bases lying between them. The CDR3 covers 15 residues. The germline V gene has CDR1 LGHNA and CDR2 YNFKEQ. This CDR3 reads CASSQDLGAGYEQYF. In nucleotides, the CDR3 is TGTGCCAGCAGCCAAGATCTAGGGGCAGGGTACGAGCAGTACTTC.

On this clonotype itself: A much more abundant neighbour one base away suggests this may be a read error. J is TRBJ2-3 and V is TRBV6-5; tentatively, D is TRBD1 (6 bases). This CDR3 has 15 residues. Germline V CDR1 and CDR2: MNHEY, SVGAGI. CDR3 amino acids: CAGSVRQAYTDTQYF. In DNA, the CDR3 is TGTGCCGGCAGTGTGCGACAGGCCTACACAGATACGCAGTATTTT.

This clonotype was detected a few times. The rearrangement links TRBV7-9 to TRBJ2-5; D not resolved. There are 15 residues in the CDR3. CDR1 and CDR2 (germline): SEHNR, FQNEAQ (reference sequence). V was trimmed by 5 bases and J by 4 bases, leaving 17 bases between them. CDR3 DNA: TGTGCCAGCAGCCCCCAGACGTTTTTTATAGAGACCCAGTACTTC. Translation: CASSPQTFFIETQYF.

This clonotype was seen repeatedly, ten times or more. The chain has TRBV7-9 and TRBJ2-7; tentative D call: TRBD2 (7 bases). The CDR3 is 17 residues long. V was shortened by 5 bases and J by 2 bases, with 22 bases between the two germline ends. Germline CDR1 SEHNR, CDR2 FQNEAQ (reference sequence). The CDR3 sequence is CASSPRAGDTLPYEQYF. The CDR3 DNA reads TGTGCCAGCAGCCCACGGGCGGGGGACACACTTCCCTACGAGCAGTACTTC.

Remarks on this clonotype: A much bigger clone sits one base away, suggesting this may be a read error. This chain connects TRBV14 to TRBJ2-3; D not certain. The CDR3 is made up of 16 amino acids. The germline gives CDR1 SGHDN, CDR2 FVKESK. The V end lost 4 bases, the J end lost 8 bases, and 22 bases lay between the germline ends. The DNA of the CDR3 is TGTGCCAGCAGCCCCCGGGTCCTAGTTTCGGCAGGTACGCAGTATTTT. Translated, it gives CASSPRVLVSAGTQYF.

This clonotype showed up many times. The chain carries TRBV6-2 or TRBV6-3 and TRBJ2-2; D is ambiguous. The V gene lost 0 bases and the J gene lost 6 bases, with 8 bases spanning the gap. The length of the CDR3 is 14 residues. Germline lookup yields CDR1 MNHEY and CDR2 SVGEGT. CDR3 protein: CASSYSNTPGELFF. CDR3 nucleotide sequence: TGTGCCAGCAGTTACTCGAATACGCCCGGGGAGCTGTTTTTT.

This clonotype was found many times. The chain combines TRBV12-3 or TRBV12-4 with TRBJ2-2, with D maybe TRBD1 (5 bases). The CDR3 is 16 amino acids. Trimming removed 6 bases at V and 3 bases at J, with 17 bases between. The CDR3 loop reads CASSPDSPTHTGELFF. The DNA of the CDR3 is TGTGCCAGCAGCCCAGACAGCCCTACGCACACCGGGGAGCTGTTTTTT.

This clonotype showed up many times. The V gene is TRBV6-2 or TRBV6-3, the J gene TRBJ1-5, with TRBD1 identical over 9 bases. Germline trimming cut 2 bases from V and 11 bases from J; bases unmatched to any gene: 7. Germline values: CDR1 MNHEY, CDR2 SVGEGT. The CDR3 length is 14 residues. For the CDR3, the DNA is TGTGCCAGCAGTTACCTGGGACAGGGTGTCGCCCAGCATTTT. Amino acid sequence: CASSYLGQGVAQHF.

Here the CDR3 DNA reads TGTGCCAGCATGGACAGGGGGCTGATGAACACTGAAGCTTTCTTT. This sequence encodes CASMDRGLMNTEAFF. The J gene is TRBJ1-1, the V gene TRBV27, with 11 bases that match TRBD1. V shed 7 bases and J 0 bases; nucleotides not matched to a gene: 4. The CDR3 sequence is 15 residues long. Germline CDR1 MNHEY, CDR2 SMNVEV (reference sequence).

Concerning this clonotype itself: The junction departs from germline at one end; a sequencing error may be responsible. The chain links TRBV5-6 to TRBJ1-1; the match to TRBD1 covers 9 bases. The CDR3 runs to 17 residues. Germline loops: CDR1 SGHDT, CDR2 YYEEEE. The CDR3 sequence: CDSSLDWGTGINTEAFF. In DNA form, the CDR3 reads TGTGACAGCAGCTTGGACTGGGGGACAGGGATAAACACTGAAGCTTTCTTT.

This clonotype showed up many times. In nucleotides, the CDR3 is TGCGCCAGCAGCGAGGACATACACACTGAAGCTTTCTTT. Amino acid sequence: CASSEDIHTEAFF. The genes are TRBV5-1 and TRBJ1-1; D perhaps matches TRBD1 (5 bases). Per the germline V gene, CDR1 is SGHRS and CDR2 is YFSETQ. The V end lost 4 bases, the J end lost 3 bases, and 10 bases lay between the germline ends. This CDR3 is 13 amino acids long.

This clonotype was recorded at least ten times. The chain joins TRBV7-9 to TRBJ1-1, with TRBD1 as a possible D gene (5 bases). The CDR3 sequence is 16 residues long. Germline V lookup: CDR1 SEHNR, CDR2 FQNEAQ (reference sequence). V was cut by 3 bases and J by 1 base, with 15 bases left in between. The CDR3 protein is CASSFLSSTANTEAFF. CDR3 bases: TGTGCCAGCAGCTTCCTCTCCTCGACAGCGAACACTGAAGCTTTCTTT. Full variable domain (remainder filled in from reference TRBV7-9 and TRBJ1-1): DTGVSQNPRHKITKRGQNVTFRCDPISEHNRLYWYRQTLGQGPEFLTYFQNEAQLEKSRLLSDRFSAERPKGSFSTLEIQRTEQGDSAMYLCASSFLSSTANTEAFFGQGTRLTVV.